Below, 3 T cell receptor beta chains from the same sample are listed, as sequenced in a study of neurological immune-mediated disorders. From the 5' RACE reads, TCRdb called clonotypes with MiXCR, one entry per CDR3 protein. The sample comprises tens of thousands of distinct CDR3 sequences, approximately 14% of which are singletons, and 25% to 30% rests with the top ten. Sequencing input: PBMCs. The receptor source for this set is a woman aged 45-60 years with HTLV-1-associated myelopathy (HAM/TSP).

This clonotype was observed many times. CDR3: CASSLEGTANSPLHF. The CDR3 nucleotides are TGTGCCAGCAGCTTAGAGGGGACCGCGAATTCACCCCTCCACTTT. This chain uses TRBV7-9 with TRBJ1-6; possibly TRBD1 for D (5 bases). V was pared by 1 base and J by 7 bases, with 11 bases between. The germline V gene encodes CDR1 SEHNR and CDR2 FQNEAQ (reference sequence). The CDR3 contains 15 residues.

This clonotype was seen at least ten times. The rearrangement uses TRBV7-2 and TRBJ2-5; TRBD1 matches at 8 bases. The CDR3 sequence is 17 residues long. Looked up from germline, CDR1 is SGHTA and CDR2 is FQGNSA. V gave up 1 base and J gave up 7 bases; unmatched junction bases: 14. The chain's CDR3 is CASSLGTGTGRVGTQYF. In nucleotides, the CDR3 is TGTGCCAGCAGCTTAGGGACCGGGACAGGTCGTGTCGGGACCCAGTACTTC.

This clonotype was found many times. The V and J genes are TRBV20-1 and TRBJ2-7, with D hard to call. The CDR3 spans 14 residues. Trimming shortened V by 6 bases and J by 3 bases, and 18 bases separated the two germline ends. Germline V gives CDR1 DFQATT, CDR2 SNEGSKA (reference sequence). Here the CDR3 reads CSAKTFQSLYEQYF. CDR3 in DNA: TGCAGTGCAAAGACTTTCCAATCCCTCTACGAGCAGTACTTC.